This T cell receptor (beta chain) was found in a study of CD8 T cells in Susac syndrome. The CDR3 loop spans 15 amino acids. Per germline, CDR1 DFQATT and CDR2 SNEGSKA (reference sequence). V dropped 6 bases and J dropped 2; count of bases not matched to a gene: 9. A quantity of about 0.5 to 1 ug RNA underwent reverse transcription using random hexamers. Each CDR3 protein is one row after TCRdb ran MiXCR on the immunoSEQ multiplex PCR reads. The table lists some 160,000 distinct CDR3 sequences, under 95% of them singletons. This clonotype was obtained from a human donor with Susac syndrome. The V call is TRBV20-1, the J call TRBJ1-5, with TRBD1 matching 8 bases. The specimen was CD4+ T cells from PBMCs. Written as DNA, the CDR3 is TGCAGTGCCGGAGGACAGGGTGATGGCAATCAGCCCCAGCATTTT. Protein sequence: CSAGGQGDGNQPQHF.